A single sample is the source of the 13 T cell receptor beta chains below, sequenced in a study of cytomegalovirus exposure and HLA in healthy donors. This PCR relied on a set of 60 Vbeta primers and 13 Jbeta primers. Only in-frame clones appear in the TCRdb table, and some are missing; sequencing was by immunoSEQ multiplex PCR. This sample's table has 200,000 or so clones. The sequencing input was PBMCs. These receptors were taken from a boy aged 10-17 years in good health and CMV-seronegative.

The J gene is TRBJ1-2, the V gene TRBV28, with 9 bases aligning to TRBD1. J gave up 0 bases and V 1 base, and 6 bases lay outside the gene matches. The CDR3 is 17 residues long. Germline V CDR1 and CDR2: MDHEN, SYDVKM. Here the CDR3 reads CASSLSAGTGPNYGYTF. The DNA for the CDR3 is TGTGCCAGCAGTTTATCCGCCGGGACAGGGCCTAACTATGGCTACACCTTC.

CDR3 DNA: TGTGCCAGCAGTGGACAGGGTGAGGACTATGGCTACACCTTC. It codes for CASSGQGEDYGYTF. The chain links TRBV2 to TRBJ1-2, with 7 bases that match TRBD1. V dropped 4 bases and J dropped 3; count of bases not matched to a gene: 5. The CDR3 totals 14 residues. Germline lookup yields CDR1 SNHLY and CDR2 FYNNEI. The variable domain in full, completed from reference TRBV2 and TRBJ1-2, reads EPEVTQTPSHQVTQMGQEVILRCVPISNHLYFYWYRQILGQKVEFLVSFYNNEISEKSEIFDDQFSVERPDGSNFTLKIRSTKLEDSAMYFCASSGQGEDYGYTFGSGTRLTVV.

Worth noting for this clone: Other DNA variants within this sample encode the same CDR3. The J gene is TRBJ2-7, the V gene TRBV6-5; D possibly corresponds to TRBD1 (6 bases). V lost 5 bases to trimming and J lost 2 bases, with 10 bases between them. Looked up from germline, CDR1 is MNHEY and CDR2 is SVGAGI. CDR3 length: 13 amino acids. This chain's CDR3 is CASSQGQTYEQYF. The CDR3 bases are TGTGCCAGCAGTCAAGGACAGACCTACGAGCAGTACTTC.

The CDR3 sequence is CASSFRAAGKNNSPLHF. The CDR3 DNA sequence: TGTGCCAGCAGCTTTCGAGCGGCTGGTAAAAATAATTCACCCCTCCACTTT. V is TRBV5-6 and J is TRBJ1-6, with D uncertain. The CDR3 is made up of 17 amino acids. Germline-derived CDR1 and CDR2 are SGHDT and YYEEEE. V was cut by 2 bases and J by 5 bases, with 17 bases left in between. Using reference TRBV5-6 and TRBJ1-6 for the parts outside the CDR3, the full variable domain is DAGVTQSPTHLIKTRGQQVTLRCSPKSGHDTVSWYQQALGQGPQFIFQYYEEEERQRGNFPDRFSGHQFPNYSSELNVNALLLGDSALYLCASSFRAAGKNNSPLHFGNGTRLTVT.

This rearrangement joins TRBV7-9 to TRBJ1-1; 7 nucleotides line up with TRBD1. The CDR3 totals 19 residues. J was trimmed by 0 bases and V by 6 bases; bases with no gene match: 19. The germline V gene encodes CDR1 SEHNR and CDR2 FQNEAQ (reference sequence). The CDR3 sequence is CASRLTGARRVGMNTEAFF. CDR3 DNA sequence: TGTGCCAGCAGGCTTACAGGGGCACGCCGGGTCGGGATGAACACTGAAGCTTTCTTT.

The chain employs TRBV30 and TRBJ1-1; D ambiguous. Trimming stripped 4 bases from V and 7 bases from J, with 19 bases between. This CDR3 comprises 14 residues. Per the germline V gene, CDR1 is GTSNPN and CDR2 is SVGIG (reference sequence). The CDR3 DNA reads TGTGCCTGGATCAATACCGGTCTAAAGCTTGAAGCTTTCTTT. It codes for CAWINTGLKLEAFF.

J is TRBJ1-6 and V is TRBV6-5; D uncertain. Trimming removed 6 bases at V and 11 bases at J, with 14 bases between. Germline V gene lookup returns CDR1 MNHEY and CDR2 SVGAGI. CDR3 size: 13 residues. The CDR3 bases are TGTGCCAGCAGGCCGGCGATGAGCGCACCCCTCCACTTT. This encodes CASRPAMSAPLHF.

This chain joins TRBV7-2 and TRBJ1-1; a possible D gene is TRBD1 (5 bases). V was shortened by 1 base and J by 3 bases, with 9 bases between the two germline ends. There are 14 residues in the CDR3. From germline, CDR1 is SGHTA and CDR2 FQGNSA. The CDR3 loop reads CASSLGQRDTEAFF. In DNA, the CDR3 is TGTGCCAGCAGCTTAGGACAGAGAGACACTGAAGCTTTCTTT.

The chain recombines TRBV5-1 with TRBJ1-1; TRBD1 agrees at 7 bases. This CDR3 contains 15 residues. J was trimmed by 0 bases and V by 0 bases; bases with no gene match: 2. CDR1 is SGHRS and CDR2 is YFSETQ in the germline V gene. The CDR3 loop is CASSLGQGVNTEAFF. Written as DNA, the CDR3 is TGCGCCAGCAGCTTGGGCCAGGGGGTGAACACTGAAGCTTTCTTT. Together with reference TRBV5-1 and TRBJ1-1, the CDR3 gives the full variable domain: KAGVTQTPRYLIKTRGQQVTLSCSPISGHRSVSWYQQTPGQGLQFLFEYFSETQRNKGNFPGRFSGRQFSNSRSEMNVSTLELGDSALYLCASSLGQGVNTEAFFGQGTRLTVV.

V and J are TRBV11-2 and TRBJ2-1, with TRBD1 matching over 9 bases. This CDR3 is built from 17 residues. V shed 5 bases and J 5 bases; nucleotides not matched to a gene: 13. Germline CDR1 SGHAT, CDR2 FQNNGV. CDR3 residues: CASSETPGQGAHNEQFF. The DNA of the CDR3 is TGTGCCAGCAGCGAAACACCGGGACAGGGAGCTCACAATGAGCAGTTCTTC. Full variable domain (rest looked up from reference TRBV11-2 and TRBJ2-1): EAGVAQSPRYKIIEKRQSVAFWCNPISGHATLYWYQQILGQGPKLLIQFQNNGVVDDSQLPKDRFSAERLKGVDSTLKIQPAKLEDSAVYLCASSETPGQGAHNEQFFGPGTRLTVL.

V and J are TRBV2 and TRBJ2-5; TRBD2 agrees at 12 bases. Germline CDR1 and CDR2: SNHLY and FYNNEI. J lost 5 bases, V lost 8 bases, and 12 bases had no gene match. The CDR3 is 16 amino acids. The CDR3: CASLLSASGGVETQYF. In nucleotides, the CDR3 is TGTGCCAGCTTACTGTCGGCTAGCGGGGGGGTGGAGACCCAGTACTTC.

This chain connects TRBV29-1 to TRBJ2-3; 7 positions agree with TRBD2. This CDR3 is 14 amino acids long. V lost 7 bases to trimming and J lost 1 base; unmatched junction nucleotides: 8. Germline-derived CDR1 and CDR2 are SQVTM and ANQGSEA. The chain's CDR3 is CSATSGTRTDTQYF. The DNA for the CDR3 is TGCAGCGCTACCAGCGGGACCCGCACAGATACGCAGTATTTT.

The chain recombines TRBV7-2 with TRBJ2-7; TRBD2 matches at 8 bases. The CDR3 totals 13 residues. Germline V lookup: CDR1 SGHTA, CDR2 FQGNSA. V gave up 3 bases and J gave up 5 bases; unmatched junction bases: 3. The CDR3 loop reads CASSFWRGDEQYF. The DNA of the CDR3 is TGTGCCAGCAGCTTTTGGCGGGGGGACGAGCAGTACTTC.